This T cell receptor (beta chain) was observed in a study of regulatory T cells in long-lasting Graves disease (dated by TCRdb to the early 2020s). For context, the study as a whole: Patients with newly diagnosed Graves' disease had been on antithyroid drugs for under 3 months. Persistent Graves' disease patients were compared with newly diagnosed Graves' disease patients by peripheral blood TCR sequencing and RNA sequencing. The study took place in China and was registered as a clinical trial. A total of roughly 35 samples underwent TCR sequencing: around 13 from persistent and about 20 from newly diagnosed Graves' disease patients.

The CDR3, cysteine through phenylalanine, is 12 amino acids long. The read is trimmed to its CDR3 DNA, 36 bases read in frame from base 1. V drops 3 bases and J drops 4 bases, leaving 5 bases in between. From the germline V gene (reference sequence), CDR1 is SGHAT and CDR2 is FQDESV. Paper-wide results and their limitations: Only peripheral blood was studied, because thyroid tissue, the primary lesion, was inaccessible. Compared with newly diagnosed patients, persistent Graves' disease patients had lower TCR Shannon entropy and fewer highly expanded clones, which suggests clonal expansion. Sequencing and analysis were restricted to the TCR beta chain. A larger number of public clonotypes was shared among persistent patients (around 3,000) than among newly diagnosed patients (roughly 970). TRBV28, TRBJ1-2 and TRBJ2-5 were preferentially used in persistent disease, while TRBV20-1 and TRBJ2-1 were favored in newly diagnosed disease. The authors noted that the small sample size was a limitation that may lower accuracy.

Library creation used multiplex PCR. The run used an Illumina HiSeq 4000. iRepertoire HTBI primers and Arm-PCR amplification of CDR3 regions were used to construct TCR beta libraries. PCR products were gel purified before sequencing. On the authors' methods: Across samples, some 62 TRBV and 12 to 15 TRBJ segments were identified and used for gene usage analysis of CDR3 amino acid clonotypes. COPE and FqMerger were used to merge the filtered high-quality paired reads into contigs. BLAST was used to align contigs to the IMGT TRBV, TRBD and TRBJ reference genes, and CDR3 was defined following IMGT. Any clonotype with a frequency above 0.1% was classified as a highly expanded clone. Shannon entropy was used to measure repertoire diversity, and the Gini coefficient was used to measure V-J evenness. A clonotype found in more than one individual was treated as public. The raw public reads went through TCRdb reprocessing: fastp at Q25, MiXCR clone calling, in-frame beta chains kept. Entries are consolidated by CDR3 protein sequence, retaining the most common genes and DNA. TCRdb's processing, not the authors', yielded these V and J calls. A total of approximately 490,000 distinct CDR3 sequences appear in this sample, roughly 16% of them only once. Jointly, the top ten make up 9% to 15% of the sample.

This clonotype was picked up many times. What antigen it recognizes has not been identified. No clone much larger than this one lies a single base away; base qualities are absent. The time point label on this specimen signifies: newly diagnosed GD, antithyroid drugs for less than 3 months. For both TCR sequencing and RNA sequencing, RNA was extracted from PBMCs using TRIzol. The diagnosis of Graves' disease followed American Thyroid Association guidelines. Patients were recruited from an endocrinology department in Xi'an, China. Each patient gave about 8.1 milliliters of peripheral blood, collected in an EDTA anticoagulant tube. Ficoll Paque Plus density gradient separation was used to isolate PBMCs, and no further T cell sorting was done. An Agilent 2100 Bioanalyzer and agarose gel were used to check RNA quality, and a NanoDrop 2000 was used to measure RNA concentration. The same data also went into a second study, on T cells in Graves' hyperthyroidism and ophthalmopathy. In that second paper, the authors write: Stable Graves' hyperthyroidism was defined as no progression to ophthalmopathy during 18 months of follow-up. The hyperthyroidism patients were between 18 and 65 years old and newly diagnosed, with a disease duration of less than 2 months. Any patient with an uncontrolled infection, another autoimmune disease, pregnancy or lactation was excluded. Diagnoses were established on the basis of clinical symptoms, serum thyroxine and TRAb, thyroid ultrasound, and orbital computed tomography. The TCR CDR3 was subjected to a first round of RT-PCR using the HTBI primer set and the Qiagen OneStep RT-PCR kit. Most expanded thyroid clonotypes (frequency above 0.001) were also detected in blood, suggesting blood repertoires may reflect thyroid immune responses. In cross-validation, a model built on a 13 V-J signature told ophthalmopathy apart from stable hyperthyroidism with under 90% sensitivity and about 81% specificity, and in testing the same model reached 80%/75%. During validation, the model predicted progression to ophthalmopathy a median of around 7 months ahead of onset, with roughly 65% sensitivity and about 72% specificity. To identify TCR V-J signatures that set the groups apart, the researchers used a discovery cohort of roughly 100 patients, made up of fewer than 50 with Graves' ophthalmopathy and 57 with stable Graves' hyperthyroidism. Prospective prediction of ophthalmopathy was tested in an independent validation cohort consisting of about 19 hyperthyroidism patients and 15 to 17 patients who later progressed to ophthalmopathy. The 90 or so discovery patients were randomly split 7:3 into training and test sets. The study also compared thyroid tissue and blood T-cell repertoires from a handful of Graves' hyperthyroidism patients. Once sampling was done, hyperthyroidism patients were given methimazole at a starting dose of 30 mg daily, whereas ophthalmopathy patients were given high-dose intravenous methylprednisolone. Libraries were constructed in a second round of multiplex PCR, after which size selection and purification were carried out. Sequencing of the libraries was done on an Illumina HiSeq2000 using paired-end 100 bp reads. Raw data were processed with SOAPnuke, discarding reads with adapters, uncalled bases, mean Phred below 15, or no exact constant-primer or identifier match. COPE v1.2.5 was used to merge high-quality paired reads, and clonotypes were defined as unique nucleotide sequences. MiTCR v1.1 was used to align the clonotypes against IMGT TRBV, TRBD and TRBJ reference segments. The analysis was restricted to V-J combinations with a frequency above 0.0001, which together covered about 99% of the repertoires. The TCS score was defined as F50 (clonal expansion) divided by E x V (chaos), with BLOSUM62-based TCRdist calculated between CDR3 peptides within each V-J. Welch's t-statistics and random forest reduced around 520 V-J features to 13, which were used in a naive Bayes classifier (R e1071). Sample size was not statistically predetermined, and investigators were not blinded to group allocation. According to the paper, TCR Vbeta CDR3 sequencing was carried out on about 140 peripheral blood samples, which came from more than 40 ophthalmopathy, fewer than 80 hyperthyroidism and approximately 17 progressor patients.

The sequencing here drew on peripheral blood mononuclear cells (PBMCs), taken at new diagnosis, from a patient treated with antithyroid drugs. The chain joins TRBV11-1 to TRBJ2-3, with the D gene uncertain. This TCR was sampled from a middle-aged man with Graves disease. Donor details come from another sample of the same person, matched by shared clones. The CDR3 has the sequence CASSFAADTQYF. In nucleotides, the sequence is TGTGCCAGCAGCTTCGCGGCAGATACGCAGTATTTT.